A selection of T cell receptor beta chains follows, all from one sample in a study of blood T cell repertoires in COVID-19. Profiled with immunoSEQ multiplex PCR; TCRdb holds only in-frame clones, not every one. The sample yields 170,000 or so clones, roughly 84% seen once. The specimen was peripheral blood. The receptors shown here come from a man aged 18 to 30 with active or convalescent COVID-19. The CDR3 runs from the conserved cysteine through the conserved F or W. D genes are given only for firm matches. Size is stated for part of the rows, as once, few or many counts, or as a class when the clone is expanded.

abundance,v_gene,j_gene,d_gene,CDR3aa,CDR3nt
NA,TRBV7-2,TRBJ2-1,NA,CASSLGGSRGDEQFF,TGTGCCAGCAGCTTAGGCGGGAGTAGGGGGGATGAGCAGTTCTTC
NA,TRBV3-1/TRBV3-2,TRBJ2-3,NA,CASSRNVGGGESTDTQYF,TGTGCCAGCAGCCGAAACGTTGGAGGAGGGGAAAGCACAGATACGCAGTATTTT
NA,TRBV7-9,TRBJ1-2,NA,CASSTSGVGYTF,TGTGCCAGCAGCACGAGCGGGGTTGGCTACACCTTC
few,TRBV10-1,TRBJ2-7,TRBD1,CASQTDRLSSYEQYF,TGCGCCAGCCAGACGGACAGGCTTAGCTCCTACGAGCAGTACTTC
NA,TRBV28,TRBJ1-2,NA,CASTSLSPLYGYTF,TGTGCCAGCACCTCTCTCAGTCCCCTCTATGGCTACACCTTC
NA,TRBV6-5,TRBJ1-5,TRBD1,CASRTGGQPQHF,TGTGCCAGCAGAACAGGGGGTCAGCCCCAGCATTTT
once,TRBV7-7,TRBJ2-5,NA,CASSQAGGGTQYF,TGTGCCAGCAGCCAAGCAGGGGGAGGGACCCAGTACTTC
NA,TRBV6-1,TRBJ2-1,NA,CASSEPTESYGEQFF,TGTGCCAGCAGTGAACCCACAGAATCCTATGGTGAGCAGTTCTTC
NA,TRBV2,TRBJ2-5,TRBD1,CASIPTGTGGVETQYF,TGTGCCAGCATCCCCACCGGGACAGGGGGCGTAGAGACCCAGTACTTC
NA,TRBV5-4,TRBJ1-1,NA,CASSLRGGYTEAFF,TGTGCCAGCAGCTTGCGAGGGGGTTACACTGAAGCTTTCTTT
few,TRBV6-5,TRBJ1-4,NA,CASSYRGAGREKLFF,TGTGCCAGCAGTTACCGCGGGGCTGGTCGAGAAAAACTGTTTTTT
few,TRBV18,TRBJ2-3,TRBD2,CASSPQTSSQPADTQYF,TGTGCCAGCTCACCCCAGACTAGCTCCCAGCCGGCAGATACGCAGTATTTT
NA,TRBV27,TRBJ1-2,NA,CASSLKPPSTSYGYTF,TGTGCCAGCAGTTTAAAGCCCCCTTCCACCTCCTATGGCTACACCTTC
NA,TRBV9,TRBJ1-1,NA,CASSVGGYENTEAFF,TGTGCCAGCAGCGTAGGAGGGTACGAGAACACTGAAGCTTTCTTT
once,TRBV9,TRBJ1-2,TRBD1,CASTLRSEGASNYGYTF,TGTGCCAGCACCCTTCGGTCGGAGGGGGCATCTAACTATGGCTACACCTTC
NA,TRBV5-5,TRBJ1-5,TRBD1,CASSLGQRGGGNQPQHF,TGTGCCAGCAGCCTGGGACAGCGAGGCGGGGGGAATCAGCCCCAGCATTTT
NA,TRBV7-6,TRBJ2-1,TRBD1,CASSLFDRDSPYNEQFF,TGTGCCAGCAGCTTATTTGACCGGGACAGTCCCTACAATGAGCAGTTCTTC
NA,TRBV24-1,TRBJ2-3,TRBD2,CATSDRRAGGSDTQYF,TGTGCCACCAGTGACAGGCGGGCGGGAGGTTCAGATACGCAGTATTTT
few,TRBV7-9,TRBJ1-1,NA,CASSLGQYTEAFF,TGTGCCAGCAGCTTAGGACAGTACACTGAAGCTTTCTTT
few,TRBV7-2,TRBJ1-1,NA,CASSREGNSGTEAFF,TGTGCCAGCAGTCGGGAGGGGAACTCTGGCACTGAAGCTTTCTTT
few,TRBV27,TRBJ1-5,NA,CASRVRGEGQPQHF,TGTGCCAGCAGGGTCCGGGGGGAGGGTCAGCCCCAGCATTTT
NA,TRBV2,TRBJ2-7,NA,CASSGSRGGEQYF,TGTGCCAGCAGTGGTTCTAGAGGGGGCGAGCAGTACTTC
NA,TRBV7-3,TRBJ2-3,NA,CASSLAFPSSTDTQYF,TGTGCCAGCAGCTTGGCTTTTCCTTCTAGCACAGATACGCAGTATTTT
NA,TRBV6-5,TRBJ1-1,NA,CASSYSRSTMNTEAFF,TGTGCCAGCAGTTACTCGAGGTCCACCATGAACACTGAAGCTTTCTTT
once,TRBV11-2,TRBJ2-7,TRBD2,CASRTSGSYEQYF,TGTGCCAGCAGGACTAGCGGGTCCTACGAGCAGTACTTC
NA,TRBV28,TRBJ2-4,TRBD1,CASSPGMGTGMSKNIQYF,TGTGCCAGCAGTCCAGGGATGGGGACAGGGATGTCCAAAAACATTCAGTACTTC
NA,TRBV4-1,TRBJ2-3,TRBD2,CASSQHPPLGAGASTDTQYF,TGCGCCAGCAGCCAACACCCCCCACTTGGAGCGGGGGCTAGCACAGATACGCAGTATTTT
NA,TRBV28,TRBJ2-7,NA,CASRGYYEQYF,TGTGCCAGCAGGGGCTATTACGAGCAGTACTTC
few,TRBV24-1,TRBJ1-2,NA,CATSDPGYGYTF,TGTGCCACCAGTGACCCAGGATATGGCTACACCTTC